These 20 T cell receptor beta chains share one sample of origin, sequenced in a study of blood T cell repertoires in COVID-19. Only in-frame clones appear in the TCRdb table, and some are missing; sequencing was by immunoSEQ multiplex PCR. The data show under 35,000 clones, roughly 86% seen once. The sequencing input was peripheral blood. Receptor source: a human donor with active COVID-19. The donor label of this sample is uncertain.

This sequence joins TRBV12-3 or TRBV12-4 and TRBJ2-7, with D perhaps matching TRBD2 (7 bases). Trimming removed 6 bases from V and 12 bases from J, with 18 bases in between. This CDR3 has 12 amino acids. CDR3 amino acids: CASSLPKGGAYF. The CDR3 DNA follows: TGTGCCAGCAGCTTACCGAAAGGGGGGGCGTACTTC.

The table lists this clone with a count of one. This chain connects TRBV4-3 to TRBJ2-1, with no clear D. Germline loops: CDR1 LGHNA, CDR2 YSLEER. V was clipped by 3 bases and J by 9 bases, with 18 bases between them. This CDR3 contains 15 residues. The CDR3 protein is CASSQSRRSSGEQFF. In nucleotides, the CDR3 is TGCGCCAGCAGCCAGTCTAGACGGAGCTCGGGTGAGCAGTTCTTC.

The rearrangement joins TRBV7-3 to TRBJ2-5; 7 bases fit TRBD2. In germline, CDR1 is SGHTA, CDR2 FQGTGA. V shed 5 bases, J shed 1 base, and the junction held 10 bases outside the gene matches. CDR3 length: 16 amino acids. Here the CDR3 DNA reads TGTGCCAGCAGCCCGTTGTCCGGGACTACCCAAGAGACCCAGTACTTC. This sequence encodes CASSPLSGTTQETQYF.

The V gene is TRBV5-1, the J gene TRBJ1-2, with TRBD1 matching 8 bases. Trimming took 3 bases from V and 6 from J; bases not matched to a gene: 4. The length of the CDR3 is 13 residues. From germline, CDR1 is SGHRS and CDR2 YFSETQ. CDR3 sequence (DNA): TGCGCCAGCAGCTCCCGGGACAGGCATGGCTACACCTTC. It specifies CASSSRDRHGYTF.

V is TRBV7-9 and J is TRBJ2-7; 9 bases fit TRBD1. The CDR3 runs to 16 residues. With V trimmed by 5 bases and J by 4 bases, 12 bases remained unmatched. In germline, CDR1 is SEHNR, CDR2 FQNEAQ (reference sequence). In DNA form, the CDR3 reads TGTGCCAGCAGCCCAAAGGGACAGGGCCCGTGGTACGAGCAGTACTTC. Its protein product is CASSPKGQGPWYEQYF.

The chain combines TRBV18 with TRBJ1-2; 10 bases map to TRBD1. V lost 0 bases, J lost 3 bases, and 4 bases stayed unmatched. The CDR3 length is 16 residues. The germline V gene encodes CDR1 KGHSH and CDR2 LQKENI. CDR3 DNA: TGTGCCAGCTCACCACCGAGACAGGGGGCGTACTATGGCTACACCTTC. Translated, it gives CASSPPRQGAYYGYTF. Filled out from reference TRBV18 and TRBJ1-2, the complete variable domain reads NAGVMQNPRHLVRRRGQEARLRCSPMKGHSHVYWYRQLPEEGLKFMVYLQKENIIDESGMPKERFSAEFPKEGPSILRIQQVVRGDSAAYFCASSPPRQGAYYGYTFGSGTRLTVV.

This clone was observed a few times. The J gene is TRBJ1-2, the V gene TRBV7-3; tentative D call: TRBD1 (6 bases). The V end lost 0 bases, the J end lost 5 bases, and 10 bases lay between the germline ends. CDR1 and CDR2 from the germline V gene are SGHTA and FQGTGA. The CDR3 consists of 14 residues. CDR3 sequence reads: CASSLTATGYGYTF. CDR3 sequence (DNA): TGTGCCAGCAGCTTAACGGCGACAGGTTATGGCTACACCTTC.

This chain links TRBV4-3 with TRBJ2-1, with a tentative D call TRBD1 (6 bases). Germline CDR1 reads LGHNA; CDR2 reads YSLEER. The CDR3 sequence is 14 residues long. Trimming removed 7 bases at V and 5 bases at J, with 15 bases between. CDR3: CASNEDRSHNEQFF. The CDR3, as DNA: TGCGCCAGCAACGAAGACAGGTCCCACAATGAGCAGTTCTTC.

The chain is built from TRBV7-2 and TRBJ2-7, with D maybe TRBD1 (5 bases). Germline V lookup: CDR1 SGHTA, CDR2 FQGNSA. The CDR3 is made up of 15 amino acids. Trimming removed 4 bases from V and 4 bases from J, with 17 bases in between. CDR3 loop: CASSSSTVPRYEQYF. CDR3 DNA sequence: TGTGCCAGCAGCTCCTCGACAGTCCCTCGGTACGAGCAGTACTTC.

This chain joins TRBV18 and TRBJ1-6; D is perhaps TRBD1 (5 bases). Trimming removed 6 bases at V and 5 bases at J, with 11 bases between. The CDR3 contains 14 residues. Germline assignment: CDR1 KGHSH and CDR2 LQKENI. The CDR3 is CASSADMHNSPLHF. The CDR3 nucleotides are TGTGCCAGCTCCGCGGACATGCATAATTCACCCCTCCACTTT.

The chain carries TRBV7-3 and TRBJ2-7, with TRBD1 identical over 12 bases. Looked up from germline, CDR1 is SGHTA and CDR2 is FQGTGA. J gave up 5 bases and V 5 bases, and 4 bases lay outside the gene matches. CDR3 length: 14 residues. As DNA, the CDR3 is TGTGCCAGCAGCACCGGGACAGGGGGCCACGAGCAGTACTTC. This sequence encodes CASSTGTGGHEQYF. The whole variable domain, filled in from reference TRBV7-3 and TRBJ2-7, reads GAGVSQTPSNKVTEKGKYVELRCDPISGHTALYWYRQSLGQGPEFLIYFQGTGAADDSGLPNDRFFAVRPEGSVSTLKIQRTERGDSAVYLCASSTGTGGHEQYFGPGTRLTVT.

V is TRBV6-2 or TRBV6-3 and J is TRBJ2-5, with D possibly matching TRBD1 (6 bases). The CDR3 sequence is 16 residues long. The V gene's germline CDR1 is MNHEY and CDR2 SVGEGT. V was shortened by 5 bases and J by 5 bases, with 21 bases between the two germline ends. The CDR3 nucleotides are TGTGCCAGCAGTACGTTTAAGACGACAGGTGGGGAGACCCAGTACTTC. As protein: CASSTFKTTGGETQYF.

This clone appeared a single time. The rearrangement links TRBV6-5 to TRBJ2-7, with 7 bases matching TRBD2. CDR3 length equals 14 residues. V lost 10 bases to trimming and J lost 3 bases; unmatched junction nucleotides: 12. Germline V CDR1 and CDR2: MNHEY, SVGAGI. The CDR3 loop is CATLGPRGVYEQYF. CDR3 sequence (DNA): TGTGCCACCCTGGGCCCCCGGGGGGTCTACGAGCAGTACTTC.

The V gene is TRBV6-5, the J gene TRBJ1-1, with D uncertain. This CDR3 is built from 13 residues. V lost 6 bases to trimming and J lost 5 bases, with 13 bases between them. Germline CDR1 MNHEY, CDR2 SVGAGI. CDR3 in DNA: TGTGCCAGCAGACTCTCCTCAACGACTGAAGCTTTCTTT. Amino acid sequence: CASRLSSTTEAFF.

The gene calls are TRBV24-1 and TRBJ1-2, with D uncertain. The CDR3 has 18 residues. V lost 4 bases, J lost 8 bases, and 28 bases lay in between. Germline V lookup: CDR1 KGHDR, CDR2 SFDVKD. CDR3 coding DNA: TGTGCCACCAGTGACCAGGTGTCAGGTAATAACCAGGCTGGAGGCTACACCTTC. This gives the protein CATSDQVSGNNQAGGYTF.

The chain recombines TRBV7-2 with TRBJ2-3; D is perhaps TRBD2 (5 bases). The CDR3 runs to 15 residues. The germline V gene encodes CDR1 SGHTA and CDR2 FQGNSA. V was pared by 4 bases and J by 6 bases, with 17 bases between. The CDR3, as DNA: TGTGCCAGCAGCTCCCTGACTACCCCGGCGGATACGCAGTATTTT. Translating gives CASSSLTTPADTQYF.

The chain links TRBV7-9 to TRBJ2-3, with TRBD2 matching 10 bases. The V segment lost 5 bases and the J segment 6 bases; nucleotides outside the gene matches: 8. This CDR3 is built from 15 residues. Germline V gene data show CDR1 as SEHNR and CDR2 as FQNEAQ (reference sequence). The CDR3 nucleotides read TGTGCCAGCAGCACCCATAGCGGGGGGCGGGATACGCAGTATTTT. Residues: CASSTHSGGRDTQYF.

J is TRBJ1-2 and V is TRBV6-5, with D possibly matching TRBD1 (5 bases). V shed 7 bases and J shed 4 bases, with 16 bases lying between them. The CDR3 extends over 14 amino acids. The germline V gene has CDR1 MNHEY and CDR2 SVGAGI. CDR3 region: CASTWDLGGYGYTF. The DNA for the CDR3 is TGTGCCAGCACCTGGGACTTGGGGGGCTATGGCTACACCTTC.

V and J are TRBV7-2 and TRBJ2-1; D gene unclear. The CDR3 contains 14 residues. V was cut by 4 bases and J by 0 bases, with 7 bases left in between. The germline V gene encodes CDR1 SGHTA and CDR2 FQGNSA. CDR3: CASSYPGSYNEQFF. The CDR3 DNA reads TGTGCCAGCAGCTACCCCGGCTCCTACAATGAGCAGTTCTTC.

This clone was seen just once. The rearrangement links TRBV7-2 to TRBJ2-3, with D unclear. The V gene's germline CDR1 is SGHTA and CDR2 FQGNSA. The CDR3 extends over 15 amino acids. V gave up 1 base and J gave up 0 bases, with 8 bases separating them. This CDR3 is CASSLVLRSTDTQYF. In DNA, the CDR3 is TGTGCCAGCAGCTTAGTTCTACGGAGCACAGATACGCAGTATTTT.